This is a list of T cell receptor beta chains from one sample in a study of early T cells in non-severe SARS-CoV-2 infection. TCRdb re-analysed the 5' RACE reads in MiXCR, keeping a single row per CDR3 protein. The sample holds some 61,000 distinct CDR3 sequences, 9.3% seen once. Sequenced: whole blood. Receptors originate from an adult who was a healthcare worker with PCR-confirmed SARS-CoV-2 infection or an uninfected control (not recorded which). CDR3s leave out the opening cysteine and the closing phenylalanine or tryptophan. Clone size is shown for a subset of rows, as once, few, many or a class of expanded clone.

v_call: TRBV3-1
j_call: TRBJ1-1
clone_size: few
cdr3_aa: ASSFGANTEAF

v_call: TRBV6-5
j_call: TRBJ2-7
clone_size: .
cdr3_aa: ASSYSVFLDRGEQY

v_call: TRBV2
j_call: TRBJ2-2
clone_size: few
cdr3_aa: ASRWDSSTGELF

v_call: TRBV7-9
j_call: TRBJ1-1
clone_size: many
cdr3_aa: ASSPPQAF

v_call: TRBV6-6
j_call: TRBJ1-3
clone_size: many
cdr3_aa: ASSLSTGTGNTIY

v_call: TRBV3-1
j_call: TRBJ2-6
clone_size: many
cdr3_aa: ASSHRQGPEANVLT

v_call: TRBV13
j_call: TRBJ2-7
clone_size: .
cdr3_aa: ASSLLGPYEQY

v_call: TRBV5-4
j_call: TRBJ2-3
clone_size: few
cdr3_aa: ASRGASTDTQY

v_call: TRBV6-1
j_call: TRBJ1-5
clone_size: many
cdr3_aa: ASKDSNQPQH

v_call: TRBV3-1
j_call: TRBJ2-7
clone_size: .
cdr3_aa: ASKGAYEQY

v_call: TRBV12-3/TRBV12-4
j_call: TRBJ2-3
clone_size: many
cdr3_aa: ASRSSGADTQY

v_call: TRBV20-1
j_call: TRBJ1-2
clone_size: .
cdr3_aa: SPGTPRGYT

v_call: TRBV7-9
j_call: TRBJ2-3
clone_size: .
cdr3_aa: ASSLVAGTTDTQY

v_call: TRBV12-3/TRBV12-4
j_call: TRBJ1-2
clone_size: .
cdr3_aa: ASSPPGVTGYT

v_call: TRBV3-1
j_call: TRBJ2-3
clone_size: many
cdr3_aa: ASSLGTRQTDTQY

v_call: TRBV10-2
j_call: TRBJ2-7
clone_size: .
cdr3_aa: ASSEEGEQY

v_call: TRBV11-2
j_call: TRBJ2-5
clone_size: .
cdr3_aa: ASSLSGGQGETQY

v_call: TRBV6-1
j_call: TRBJ2-2
clone_size: few
cdr3_aa: ASRRGQGKTGELF

v_call: TRBV20-1
j_call: TRBJ2-7
clone_size: .
cdr3_aa: SASSGSHTGEQY

v_call: TRBV20-1
j_call: TRBJ2-3
clone_size: few
cdr3_aa: SARSLPDTQY

v_call: TRBV29-1
j_call: TRBJ2-7
clone_size: .
cdr3_aa: SVVRGRGHEQY

v_call: TRBV5-1
j_call: TRBJ2-1
clone_size: .
cdr3_aa: ASSLQTSGNEQF

v_call: TRBV2
j_call: TRBJ2-3
clone_size: many
cdr3_aa: ASTRGQPTDTQY

v_call: TRBV2
j_call: TRBJ1-3
clone_size: .
cdr3_aa: ASSVREAGNTIY

v_call: TRBV5-1
j_call: TRBJ2-5
clone_size: few
cdr3_aa: ASSLLGQETQY

v_call: TRBV4-2
j_call: TRBJ2-5
clone_size: .
cdr3_aa: ASSQGLPQETQY

v_call: TRBV7-9
j_call: TRBJ2-5
clone_size: .
cdr3_aa: ASSSVETQY

v_call: TRBV10-3
j_call: TRBJ2-7
clone_size: .
cdr3_aa: AIRTPGGEQY

v_call: TRBV5-1
j_call: TRBJ2-1
clone_size: few
cdr3_aa: ASSLAGFSYNEQF

v_call: TRBV6-1
j_call: TRBJ2-2
clone_size: few
cdr3_aa: ASSEESFGYTGELF

v_call: TRBV5-6
j_call: TRBJ1-2
clone_size: few
cdr3_aa: ASSTWGLLANYGYT

v_call: TRBV7-9
j_call: TRBJ2-3
clone_size: .
cdr3_aa: ASSLDPGTQY

v_call: TRBV12-3/TRBV12-4
j_call: TRBJ1-1
clone_size: few
cdr3_aa: ASSAGGRSTEAF

v_call: TRBV9
j_call: TRBJ1-3
clone_size: once
cdr3_aa: ASSTRGEGGNTIY

v_call: TRBV5-1
j_call: TRBJ2-1
clone_size: .
cdr3_aa: ASSSVAGGGNEQF

v_call: TRBV12-3/TRBV12-4
j_call: TRBJ2-7
clone_size: many
cdr3_aa: ASSLGSNPEQY

v_call: TRBV25-1
j_call: TRBJ2-2
clone_size: .
cdr3_aa: ASSKGNRNTGELF

v_call: TRBV10-2
j_call: TRBJ2-1
clone_size: many
cdr3_aa: ASTGGGVNEQF

v_call: TRBV5-6
j_call: TRBJ2-2
clone_size: many
cdr3_aa: ASSFRGENTGELF

v_call: TRBV11-2
j_call: TRBJ1-2
clone_size: .
cdr3_aa: ASSPHGPGPGYT

v_call: TRBV29-1
j_call: TRBJ1-1
clone_size: many
cdr3_aa: SVLVFSNTEAF

v_call: TRBV12-5
j_call: TRBJ1-3
clone_size: many
cdr3_aa: ASGLGANRGSGNTIY

v_call: TRBV3-1
j_call: TRBJ1-5
clone_size: many
cdr3_aa: ASSQATGGQPQH

v_call: TRBV5-1
j_call: TRBJ1-3
clone_size: many
cdr3_aa: ASGPGHQTSGNTIY

v_call: TRBV7-6
j_call: TRBJ2-3
clone_size: many
cdr3_aa: ASSPRGDTQY

v_call: TRBV7-8
j_call: TRBJ2-3
clone_size: .
cdr3_aa: ASSRGAVDDTQY

v_call: TRBV30
j_call: TRBJ2-3
clone_size: many
cdr3_aa: AWKQGGPTDTQY

v_call: TRBV6-1
j_call: TRBJ2-5
clone_size: many
cdr3_aa: ASSAGYYQETQY

v_call: TRBV5-1
j_call: TRBJ2-3
clone_size: .
cdr3_aa: ASSLEPGSLADTQY

v_call: TRBV3-1
j_call: TRBJ1-5
clone_size: few
cdr3_aa: ASSQGGPQH

v_call: TRBV29-1
j_call: TRBJ1-1
clone_size: many
cdr3_aa: SVLQNTEAF

v_call: TRBV20-1
j_call: TRBJ2-7
clone_size: many
cdr3_aa: SASDSRRAQSYEQY

v_call: TRBV7-9
j_call: TRBJ2-3
clone_size: many
cdr3_aa: ASSSQGRITDTQY

v_call: TRBV10-3
j_call: TRBJ2-1
clone_size: once
cdr3_aa: AISESGGPMREQF

v_call: TRBV14
j_call: TRBJ1-4
clone_size: .
cdr3_aa: ASRRARAMNEKLF

v_call: TRBV30
j_call: TRBJ1-1
clone_size: few
cdr3_aa: AWSYTGSVTEAF

v_call: TRBV3-1
j_call: TRBJ1-2
clone_size: .
cdr3_aa: ASSHPGTGWYGYT

v_call: TRBV5-1
j_call: TRBJ1-4
clone_size: many
cdr3_aa: ASTDPTAANEKLF

v_call: TRBV15
j_call: TRBJ2-1
clone_size: few
cdr3_aa: ATSTSGGWDEQF

v_call: TRBV5-5
j_call: TRBJ2-3
clone_size: .
cdr3_aa: ASTVGTTTDTQY